The 24 T cell receptor beta chains below all came from one sample that was sequenced in a study of shared clonotypes between healthy human individuals. The naive CD8 population came from CD45RO-negative cells selected for CCR7, without terminally differentiated effector memory CD45RA+ cells. Assay: immunoSEQ multiplex PCR; the TCRdb copy retains only in-frame clones and omits some. Of 630,000 or so clones in the sample, 95% to 98% are singletons; the top ten hold 0.3%. Specimen: naive CD8+ T cells sorted from blood. Receptors originate from a man aged 25 to 45 in good health.

This chain uses TRBV7-9 with TRBJ2-5; 9 bases match TRBD1. J was trimmed by 2 bases and V by 6 bases; bases with no gene match: 10. Germline-derived CDR1 and CDR2 are SEHNR and FQNEAQ (reference sequence). The CDR3 is made up of 16 amino acids. DNA of the CDR3: TGTGCCAGCAGTACAGTTATGACAGGGGGACAAGAGACCCAGTACTTC. It is translated as CASSTVMTGGQETQYF.

The J gene is TRBJ2-7, the V gene TRBV6-5, with 14 bases fitting TRBD2. Germline-derived CDR1 and CDR2 are MNHEY and SVGAGI. V shed 5 bases and J 6 bases; nucleotides not matched to a gene: 3. The CDR3 is 14 amino acids. The CDR3 nucleotides read TGTGCCAGCAGTACGGGGACTAGCGGGAGCGAGCAGTACTTC. Protein sequence: CASSTGTSGSEQYF.

This chain links TRBV11-2 with TRBJ2-1, with 9 positions matching TRBD2. The CDR3 is made up of 18 amino acids. V lost 8 bases and J lost 8; bases outside the gene matches: 22. Germline CDR1 and CDR2: SGHAT and FQNNGV. The CDR3 DNA reads TGTGCCAGCCTGGGAGGGCTAGCGGGATATGGGGGTAGCGATGAGCAGTTCTTC. Encoded protein: CASLGGLAGYGGSDEQFF.

V usage is TRBV29-1 and J usage is TRBJ1-2; D not certain. The V end was cut by 3 bases, the J end by 2 bases, with 13 bases between. The CDR3 contains 14 residues. Germline CDR1 and CDR2: SQVTM and ANQGSEA. CDR3 sequence (DNA): TGCAGCGTTGATTGGGGAGCGGTAAACTATGGCTACACCTTC. It encodes CSVDWGAVNYGYTF. The whole variable domain, filled in from reference TRBV29-1 and TRBJ1-2, reads SAVISQKPSRDICQRGTSLTIQCQVDSQVTMMFWYRQQPGQSLTLIATANQGSEATYESGFVIDKFPISRPNLTFSTLTVSNMSPEDSSIYLCSVDWGAVNYGYTFGSGTRLTVV.

J is TRBJ2-7 and V is TRBV12-2; TRBD2, the table's D call, lacks a check against the DNA. TRBV12-2 is a documented pseudogene. The CDR3 sequence is 16 residues long. CDR3 amino acids: CASRARYSGRIYEQYF. The CDR3 nucleotides read TGTGCAAGTCGCGCACGGTATAGCGGGAGGATTTACGAGCAGTACTTC.

The gene calls are TRBV29-1 and TRBJ2-1; 8 nucleotides align to TRBD2. J was trimmed by 8 bases and V by 3 bases; bases with no gene match: 15. The length of the CDR3 is 16 residues. Germline V gene data show CDR1 as SQVTM and CDR2 as ANQGSEA. CDR3 loop: CSVDPLAEPLGDEQFF. The CDR3, as DNA: TGCAGCGTTGACCCACTAGCGGAGCCCTTAGGAGATGAGCAGTTCTTC.

The genes are TRBV5-4 and TRBJ2-1; D may match TRBD1 or TRBD2 (5 bases each). V was cut by 4 bases and J by 5 bases, with 16 bases left in between. Per the germline V gene, CDR1 is SGHNT and CDR2 is YYREEE (reference sequence). This CDR3 has 15 amino acids. CDR3 nucleotides: TGTGCCAGCAGCCCTATGGGGGAATGGGACAATGAGCAGTTCTTC. It yields the protein CASSPMGEWDNEQFF.

The chain joins TRBV9 to TRBJ2-1; D is unresolved. Trimming removed 0 bases from V and 2 bases from J, with 18 bases in between. CDR3 length: 18 residues. Germline values: CDR1 SGDLS, CDR2 YYNGEE. The CDR3 region is CASSVAGWAEPPYNEQFF. CDR3 bases: TGTGCCAGCAGCGTAGCGGGTTGGGCGGAGCCCCCCTACAATGAGCAGTTCTTC.

V usage is TRBV6-6 and J usage is TRBJ1-2; D is undetermined. The CDR3 covers 13 residues. Germline lookup yields CDR1 MNHNY and CDR2 SVGAGI (reference sequence). Trimming shortened V by 2 bases and J by 5 bases, and 9 bases separated the two germline ends. Written as DNA, the CDR3 is TGTGCCAGCAGTTACAGGGATGGGTATGGCTACACCTTC. It yields the protein CASSYRDGYGYTF.

This chain joins TRBV27 and TRBJ2-1; 8 bases agree with TRBD2. J was trimmed by 7 bases and V by 7 bases; bases with no gene match: 12. There are 15 residues in the CDR3. CDR1 is MNHEY and CDR2 is SMNVEV in the germline V gene (reference sequence). The CDR3: CASKSERERWNEQFF. The CDR3 DNA follows: TGTGCCAGCAAGTCGGAGCGGGAGCGGTGGAATGAGCAGTTCTTC.

The chain recombines TRBV27 with TRBJ1-5, with 8 bases aligning to TRBD1. Germline-derived CDR1 and CDR2 are MNHEY and SMNVEV (reference sequence). This CDR3 region has 14 residues. The V segment lost 5 bases and the J segment 2 bases; nucleotides outside the gene matches: 2. The DNA of the CDR3 is TGTGCCAGCAGTCCACAGGGGGGCAATCAGCCCCAGCATTTT. Translated, it gives CASSPQGGNQPQHF.

As to this clone: Other DNA sequences in this specimen translate into the identical CDR3. The rearrangement links TRBV5-1 to TRBJ1-1; D unresolved. The length of the CDR3 is 13 residues. V shed 0 bases and J shed 2 bases, with 5 bases lying between them. Germline CDR1 and CDR2: SGHRS and YFSETQ. In DNA, the CDR3 is TGCGCCAGCAGCTTGGCCGGCAACACTGAAGCTTTCTTT. Its protein product is CASSLAGNTEAFF.

The J gene is TRBJ2-1, the V gene TRBV19; maybe TRBD2 (6 bases). Germline values: CDR1 LNHDA, CDR2 SQIVND (reference sequence). This CDR3 contains 13 residues. Trimming removed 0 bases from V and 10 bases from J, with 10 bases in between. The DNA for the CDR3 is TGTGCCAGTAGTATAGATCGGGCGGGAGAGCAGTTCTTC. This encodes CASSIDRAGEQFF.

The chain employs TRBV9 and TRBJ2-1; 11 bases line up with TRBD2. The CDR3 is 16 amino acids. CDR1 is SGDLS, CDR2 YYNGEE, per germline. V lost 0 bases and J lost 8; bases outside the gene matches: 7. CDR3 loop: CASSVGKASGRYEQFF. CDR3 bases: TGTGCCAGCAGCGTAGGTAAGGCTAGCGGGAGGTATGAGCAGTTCTTC.

The genes are TRBV14 and TRBJ2-7; D might be TRBD2 (7 bases). Per germline, CDR1 SGHDN and CDR2 FVKESK. The V end lost 3 bases, the J end lost 0 bases, and 12 bases lay between the germline ends. This CDR3 is 15 amino acids long. This CDR3 is CASSHLAGASYEQYF. In DNA form, the CDR3 reads TGTGCCAGCAGCCATCTGGCGGGGGCCTCCTACGAGCAGTACTTC.

This chain links TRBV9 with TRBJ1-2, with D unresolved. The CDR3 totals 16 residues. V was shortened by 0 bases and J by 4 bases, with 16 bases between the two germline ends. CDR1 and CDR2 (germline): SGDLS, YYNGEE. The CDR3 region is CASSVVPSSGAYGYTF. The DNA for the CDR3 is TGTGCCAGCAGCGTAGTACCCAGCTCGGGAGCCTATGGCTACACCTTC.

The chain recombines TRBV29-1 with TRBJ1-2; D remains ambiguous. Per the germline V gene, CDR1 is SQVTM and CDR2 is ANQGSEA. The CDR3 has 14 amino acids. With 3 bases removed from V and 0 bases from J, the gap between germline ends came to 11 bases. The CDR3 nucleotides read TGCAGCGTTGACCGTCTGAGAGCTAACTATGGCTACACCTTC. Residues: CSVDRLRANYGYTF. The full variable domain, with the rest looked up from reference TRBV29-1 and TRBJ1-2, is SAVISQKPSRDICQRGTSLTIQCQVDSQVTMMFWYRQQPGQSLTLIATANQGSEATYESGFVIDKFPISRPNLTFSTLTVSNMSPEDSSIYLCSVDRLRANYGYTFGSGTRLTVV.

As for this clone: It may be a read error: a sequence one base away is much more abundant. CDR3 sequence: CASSGYEQYF. In nucleotides, the CDR3 is TGCGCCAGCAGTGGCTACGAGCAGTACTTC. The chain joins TRBV10-2 to TRBJ2-7; no clear D gene. The CDR3 has 10 amino acids. The germline V gene encodes CDR1 WSHSY and CDR2 SAAADI. Trimming shortened V by 4 bases and J by 3 bases, and 1 base separated the two germline ends.

The V gene is TRBV7-8, the J gene TRBJ2-1; the D gene is possibly TRBD2 (6 bases). This CDR3 comprises 14 residues. CDR1 is SGHVS, CDR2 FQNEAQ, per germline. The V end lost 3 bases, the J end lost 3 bases, and 9 bases lay between the germline ends. As DNA, the CDR3 is TGTGCCAGCAGCTTCTGGGGGGACTACAATGAGCAGTTCTTC. Translating gives CASSFWGDYNEQFF.

V and J are TRBV14 and TRBJ1-1, with D perhaps matching TRBD1 (6 bases). Germline V gene lookup returns CDR1 SGHDN and CDR2 FVKESK. The CDR3 extends over 12 amino acids. V was cut by 2 bases and J by 8 bases, with 9 bases left in between. CDR3: CASSQTGTEAFF. Written as DNA, the CDR3 is TGTGCCAGCAGCCAAACCGGGACAGAAGCTTTCTTT.

The gene calls are TRBV29-1 and TRBJ1-2; D might be TRBD1 (5 bases). The CDR3 consists of 14 residues. Germline-derived CDR1 and CDR2 are SQVTM and ANQGSEA. Trimming shortened V by 1 base and J by 6 bases, and 15 bases separated the two germline ends. CDR3 sequence reads: CSVEGMQGGNGYTF. The CDR3 region has the DNA TGCAGCGTTGAAGGTATGCAGGGAGGAAATGGCTACACCTTC.

This rearrangement joins TRBV15 to TRBJ2-1; perhaps TRBD1 as D (6 bases). The CDR3 spans 15 residues. The germline gives CDR1 LNHNV, CDR2 YYDKDF (reference sequence). Trimming stripped 5 bases from V and 6 bases from J, with 17 bases between. The CDR3 DNA sequence: TGTGCCACCAGCCGGGGTTTTTTAGGGGGCAATGAGCAGTTCTTC. Residues: CATSRGFLGGNEQFF.

The CDR3 spells CASSIQGSGNTIYF. In DNA form, the CDR3 reads TGTGCCAGCAGCATACAGGGGTCTGGAAACACCATATATTTT. V and J are TRBV13 and TRBJ1-3, with 7 bases fitting TRBD1. After removal of 5 bases from V and 1 base from J, the junction contained 2 bases not matched to a gene. Germline values: CDR1 PRHDT, CDR2 FYEKMQ (reference sequence). This CDR3 is built from 14 residues. The whole variable domain, remainder taken from reference TRBV13 and TRBJ1-3, is AAGVIQSPRHLIKEKRETATLKCYPIPRHDTVYWYQQGPGQDPQFLISFYEKMQSDKGSIPDRFSAQQFSDYHSELNMSSLELGDSALYFCASSIQGSGNTIYFGEGSWLTVV.

Concerning this clone: Distinct nucleotide sequences in the sample also encode this CDR3. The chain joins TRBV7-8 to TRBJ2-1; 7 nucleotides align to TRBD2. CDR1 and CDR2 from the germline V gene are SGHVS and FQNEAQ. There are 16 residues in the CDR3. The V segment lost 1 base and the J segment 0 bases; nucleotides outside the gene matches: 3. DNA for the CDR3: TGTGCCAGCAGCTTAGTGGGGGGGAGCTCCTACAATGAGCAGTTCTTC. This sequence encodes CASSLVGGSSYNEQFF.